The 8 T cell receptor beta chains below come from one sample, sequenced in a study of regulatory T cells in long-lasting Graves disease. Both iRepertoire HTBI primers and Arm-PCR of CDR3 regions were used to build the TCR beta libraries. One entry per CDR3 protein results from TCRdb running MiXCR on the multiplex PCR reads. The sample holds some 560,000 distinct CDR3 sequences, about 16% seen once. Time point meaning: newly diagnosed GD, antithyroid drugs for less than 3 months. From RNA extracted from PBMCs, the TCR library was made. These data also featured in a second study, about T cells in Graves' hyperthyroidism and ophthalmopathy.

The sample was peripheral blood mononuclear cells (PBMCs), taken at new diagnosis, from a patient treated with antithyroid drugs. The receptors were sampled from a woman aged 35-60 years with Graves disease.

The chain is built from TRBV25-1 and TRBJ1-1; the D is unclear. V lost 4 bases, J lost 4 bases, and 13 bases lay in between. Germline values: CDR1 MGHDK, CDR2 SYGVNS. The CDR3 loop spans 14 amino acids. The CDR3: CASSATSGGTEAFF. The DNA for the CDR3 is TGTGCCAGCAGTGCTACCTCTGGTGGCACTGAAGCTTTCTTT.

This clonotype was counted at least ten times. This rearrangement joins TRBV11-2 to TRBJ1-1; weak D call: TRBD1 (5 bases). Deletions cut 2 bases from V and 0 bases from J, with 7 bases between. Germline lookup yields CDR1 SGHAT and CDR2 FQNNGV. The CDR3 extends over 14 amino acids. The CDR3 reads CASSLQTVNTEAFF. In DNA form, the CDR3 reads TGTGCCAGCAGCTTACAGACAGTGAACACTGAAGCTTTCTTT.

CDR3: CASFTGTGGSGEQFF. CDR3 DNA sequence: TGCGCCAGCTTCACCGGGACAGGGGGCTCCGGTGAGCAGTTCTTC. The V gene is TRBV5-1, the J gene TRBJ2-1; 12 bases fit TRBD1. CDR1 SGHRS and CDR2 YFSETQ come from the germline V gene. The trim removed 7 bases at V and 9 bases at J, leaving 11 bases unmatched. The length of the CDR3 is 15 residues.

The rearrangement uses TRBV18 and TRBJ2-5; 9 nucleotides match TRBD2. CDR1 and CDR2 from the germline V gene are KGHSH and LQKENI. V was clipped by 0 bases and J by 1 base; unmatched bases: 12. The CDR3 sequence is 19 residues long. CDR3 sequence reads: CASSPPFSGGPIFQETQYF. In nucleotides, the CDR3 is TGTGCCAGCTCACCACCTTTTAGCGGGGGCCCTATCTTCCAAGAGACCCAGTACTTC.

The rearrangement uses TRBV7-9 and TRBJ2-5; D uncertain. V was clipped by 1 base and J by 5 bases, with 14 bases between them. Germline lookup yields CDR1 SEHNR and CDR2 FQNEAQ (reference sequence). The CDR3 is 15 residues long. CDR3 in amino acids: CASSLVVGLEETQYF. CDR3 DNA sequence: TGTGCCAGCAGCTTAGTGGTAGGGCTCGAGGAGACCCAGTACTTC.

This clonotype appeared many times. V usage is TRBV2 and J usage is TRBJ2-2; 9 bases line up with TRBD1. The CDR3 is 15 amino acids. V shed 5 bases and J 7 bases; nucleotides not matched to a gene: 8. The V gene's germline CDR1 is SNHLY and CDR2 FYNNEI. CDR3 nucleotide sequence: TGTGCCAGCAGTAAACAGGGGGCTGAGGGCGGGGAGCTGTTTTTT. It translates to CASSKQGAEGGELFF.

This clonotype was seen just once. V gene TRBV20-1 combines with J gene TRBJ2-7; 10 bases are a match to TRBD2. CDR1 is DFQATT, CDR2 SNEGSKA, per germline (reference sequence). Trimming removed 3 bases from V and 7 bases from J; junction bases left unmatched: 9. This CDR3 contains 14 residues. The CDR3 loop reads CSARRSSGSGEQYF. CDR3 in DNA: TGCAGTGCTAGGCGGTCTAGCGGGAGTGGAGAGCAGTACTTC.

There are many counts of this clonotype. The chain couples TRBV18 to TRBJ1-1, with D unclear. The CDR3 length is 12 residues. Germline CDR1 reads KGHSH; CDR2 reads LQKENI. V lost 1 base to trimming and J lost 7 bases, with 7 bases between them. The CDR3 coding sequence is TGTGCCAGCTCACCACAGGATCGTGAAGCTTTCTTT. Translation gives CASSPQDREAFF.